The rows below give T cell receptor beta chains drawn from one sample of a study of blood T cell repertoires in COVID-19. Sequencing used immunoSEQ multiplex PCR; TCRdb keeps in-frame clones, though not all of them. The sample comprises tens of thousands of clones, 87% of which are singletons, and almost 5.5% rests with the top ten. Sequenced input: peripheral blood. These TCRs come from a man in his sixties with acute or convalescent COVID-19. CDR3s include the opening cysteine and the closing phenylalanine or tryptophan. The D gene is left open where the match is weak. Clone size is not always given. Where it is, it says once, few, many or a class for expanded clones.

V gene	D gene	J gene	clone size	CDR3 protein	CDR3 DNA
TRBV2	TRBD1	TRBJ2-7	NA	CASHRGGLPEQYF	TGTGCCAGCCACAGGGGCGGACTTCCCGAGCAGTACTTC
TRBV3-1/TRBV3-2	TRBD1	TRBJ1-2	few	CASSQDDRAHYGYTF	TGTGCCAGCAGCCAAGACGACAGGGCCCATTATGGCTACACCTTC
TRBV5-4	NA	TRBJ1-1	NA	CASSLALEDAFF	TGTGCCAGCAGCTTGGCTTTGGAGGACGCTTTCTTT
TRBV10-2	TRBD1	TRBJ1-1	NA	CASSGTDNTEAFF	TGCGCCAGTTCCGGGACAGACAACACTGAAGCTTTCTTT
TRBV6-2/TRBV6-3	TRBD2	TRBJ2-3	NA	CASSRLAADTQYF	TGTGCCAGCAGTAGACTAGCCGCAGATACGCAGTATTTT
TRBV6-6	TRBD2	TRBJ2-5	NA	CASSYRTSGGRETQYF	TGTGCCAGCAGTTACCGGACTAGCGGGGGTAGGGAGACCCAGTACTTC
TRBV18	NA	TRBJ1-4	NA	CASSPASNEKLFF	TGTGCCAGCTCACCGGCCAGTAATGAAAAACTGTTTTTT
TRBV6-5	NA	TRBJ1-6	NA	CASRMAGAGSPLHF	TGTGCCAGCCGTATGGCAGGGGCCGGATCACCCCTCCACTTT
TRBV6-5	NA	TRBJ1-4	NA	CASSPKGGGREKLFF	TGTGCCAGCAGCCCAAAAGGCGGGGGGCGAGAAAAACTGTTTTTT
TRBV3-1/TRBV3-2	TRBD1	TRBJ1-5	NA	CASSQTTGSNQPQHF	TGTGCCAGCAGCCAAACGACAGGGAGCAATCAGCCCCAGCATTTT
TRBV5-6	TRBD1	TRBJ2-7	NA	CASSLGRGLSEQYF	TGTGCCAGCAGCTTGGGCAGGGGGCTCTCCGAGCAGTACTTC
TRBV7-8	TRBD1	TRBJ1-5	NA	CASSLVQGAYQPQHF	TGTGCCAGCAGCTTAGTACAGGGGGCGTATCAGCCCCAGCATTTT
TRBV24-1	NA	TRBJ2-2	NA	CATSEVAEPGELFF	TGTGCCACCAGTGAAGTAGCAGAGCCCGGGGAGCTGTTTTTT
TRBV6-5	TRBD1	TRBJ1-1	NA	CASKGDRVYTEAFF	TGTGCCAGCAAGGGGGACAGGGTGTACACTGAAGCTTTCTTT
TRBV19	NA	TRBJ1-6	NA	CASSLQGDSPLHF	TGTGCCAGTAGTTTACAGGGAGATTCACCCCTCCACTTT
TRBV19	NA	TRBJ2-5	NA	CASSIGGKETQYF	TGTGCCAGTAGTATTGGGGGGAAAGAGACCCAGTACTTC
TRBV18	NA	TRBJ1-1	NA	CASSPTQANTEAFF	TGTGCCAGCTCACCCACACAGGCGAACACTGAAGCTTTCTTT
TRBV19	TRBD2	TRBJ2-1	NA	CASSIGAGGEQFF	TGTGCCAGTAGTATCGGAGCGGGGGGCGAGCAGTTCTTC
TRBV5-1	TRBD1	TRBJ1-2	few	CASSSGTGNYGYTF	TGCGCCAGCAGCTCGGGGACAGGGAACTATGGCTACACCTTC
TRBV19	TRBD1	TRBJ2-5	NA	CASGQGATQYF	TGTGCCAGCGGACAGGGTGCGACCCAGTACTTC
TRBV4-2	TRBD1	TRBJ1-5	NA	CASSQDVATDRVQPQHF	TGTGCCAGCAGCCAAGATGTCGCTACGGACAGGGTTCAGCCCCAGCATTTT
TRBV19	TRBD1	TRBJ1-1	NA	CASRVTGDTEAFF	TGTGCCAGTAGAGTGACAGGGGACACTGAAGCTTTCTTT
TRBV4-3	TRBD1	TRBJ1-1	NA	CASSQGGTGNTEAFF	TGCGCCAGCAGCCAGGGGGGGACAGGGAACACTGAAGCTTTCTTT
TRBV7-2	NA	TRBJ2-7	NA	CASSLERVSSRYEQYF	TGTGCCAGCAGCTTAGAGCGGGTCAGCTCACGCTACGAGCAGTACTTC
TRBV5-6	NA	TRBJ2-1	NA	CASSHRRTLDNEQFF	TGTGCCAGCAGCCATCGTCGGACATTAGACAATGAGCAGTTCTTC
TRBV4-3	NA	TRBJ1-4	NA	CASSRQGGTNEKLFF	TGCGCCAGCAGCCGCCAGGGTGGGACTAATGAAAAACTGTTTTTT
TRBV12-5	NA	TRBJ1-1	NA	CASGLVSLVAGSMSPNTEAFF	TGTGCTAGTGGTTTGGTTTCCTTAGTGGCAGGGTCGATGTCTCCGAACACTGAAGCTTTCTTT
TRBV9	TRBD2	TRBJ2-3	NA	CASSVEGGGTTDTQYF	TGTGCCAGCAGCGTAGAGGGCGGGGGGACCACAGATACGCAGTATTTT
TRBV7-6	TRBD2	TRBJ2-2	once	CASSSLRGASNTGELFF	TGTGCCAGCAGCTCCCTGCGGGGGGCGTCGAACACCGGGGAGCTGTTTTTT
TRBV7-6	TRBD1	TRBJ1-4	NA	CASSPDRSGVVKLFF	TGTGCCAGCAGCCCGGACAGGTCTGGTGTGGTGAAACTGTTTTTT
TRBV5-1	TRBD1	TRBJ1-2	once	CASSLEGGNGYTF	TGCGCCAGCAGCTTGGAAGGGGGCAATGGCTACACCTTC
TRBV10-3	NA	TRBJ1-2	NA	CAIREQVSGYTF	TGTGCCATCAGGGAACAGGTTTCAGGCTACACCTTC
TRBV6-1	TRBD2	TRBJ2-5	NA	CASSEVWRGGQETQYF	TGTGCCAGCAGTGAAGTCTGGCGGGGGGGCCAGGAGACCCAGTACTTC
TRBV11-2	NA	TRBJ2-3	once	CASLTGDSPDTQYF	TGTGCCAGCCTAACAGGGGACTCCCCAGATACGCAGTATTTT
TRBV9	NA	TRBJ2-3	NA	CASSVEVGSPSTDTQYF	TGTGCCAGCAGCGTAGAAGTTGGGAGCCCTAGCACAGATACGCAGTATTTT
TRBV12-3/TRBV12-4	NA	TRBJ1-1	NA	CASSLGGGTEAFF	TGTGCCAGCAGTTTAGGGGGAGGGACTGAAGCTTTCTTT
TRBV5-1	TRBD1	TRBJ1-2	NA	CASSSTGGEYYGYTF	TGCGCCAGCAGCTCAACAGGGGGCGAGTACTATGGCTACACCTTC
TRBV19	NA	TRBJ2-2	NA	CASRTRGQTNTGELFF	TGTGCCAGTAGGACTAGGGGACAGACTAACACCGGGGAGCTGTTTTTT
TRBV5-1	TRBD2	TRBJ2-5	NA	CASTRGTSGQETQYF	TGCGCCAGCACTAGGGGGACTAGCGGACAAGAGACCCAGTACTTC
TRBV5-1	TRBD1	TRBJ1-1	NA	CASSPTGDGTEAFF	TGCGCCAGCAGCCCAACAGGGGACGGCACTGAAGCTTTCTTT
TRBV7-9	NA	TRBJ2-5	NA	CASSPMETQYF	TGTGCCAGCAGCCCCATGGAGACCCAGTACTTC
TRBV30	TRBD1	TRBJ1-1	NA	CAWSRGRVNTEAFF	TGTGCCTGGAGTAGGGGGCGAGTGAACACTGAAGCTTTCTTT
TRBV30	NA	TRBJ2-2	NA	CAWSVQVTGELFF	TGTGCCTGGAGTGTACAGGTCACCGGGGAGCTGTTTTTT
TRBV9	TRBD1	TRBJ1-1	NA	CASSGDRVGKAFF	TGTGCCAGCAGCGGTGACAGGGTAGGGAAGGCTTTCTTT
TRBV28	TRBD1	TRBJ1-2	NA	CASNPQGAFYGYTF	TGTGCCAGCAACCCACAGGGGGCCTTCTATGGCTACACCTTC
TRBV9	TRBD2	TRBJ2-7	NA	CASSVGLGGLESYEQYF	TGTGCCAGCAGCGTAGGCCTGGGGGGACTAGAATCCTACGAGCAGTACTTC
TRBV6-5	TRBD1	TRBJ1-1	once	CATRGQVRTEAFF	TGTGCCACCAGGGGGCAGGTAAGGACTGAAGCTTTCTTT
TRBV5-5	NA	TRBJ1-1	once	CASSSRGGGTEAFF	TGTGCCAGCAGCTCACGAGGGGGTGGCACTGAAGCTTTCTTT
TRBV6-2/TRBV6-3	NA	TRBJ1-1	NA	CASSYSRGITAKNTEAFF	TGTGCCAGCAGTTACTCTCGAGGGATCACGGCAAAGAACACTGAAGCTTTCTTT